The 19 T cell receptor beta chains reported below all come from one sample, sequenced in a study of OX40 agonist ivuxolimab in advanced cancers. Clones were sequenced by immunoSEQ multiplex PCR, and TCRdb holds only the in-frame ones, with some missing. The data contain about 60,000 clones, 83% of them seen just once; the ten biggest clones take up approximately 3.3%. The sample here was CD4+ or CD8+ T cells sorted from blood, taken in a trial of the OX40 agonist ivuxolimab. The receptors come from an adult with an advanced solid tumor such as melanoma, head and neck, liver or kidney cancer.

V and J are TRBV7-2 and TRBJ2-3; 15 bases fit TRBD2. V was pared by 3 bases and J by 6 bases, with 10 bases of the junction left unmatched. The CDR3 has 18 residues. CDR1 and CDR2 (germline): SGHTA, FQGNSA. The CDR3 here is CASSFGTSGRRRGDTQYF. The CDR3 DNA is TGTGCCAGCAGCTTCGGGACTAGCGGGAGGAGGAGGGGGGATACGCAGTATTTT.

The chain recombines TRBV29-1 with TRBJ2-7; D unclear. This CDR3 region has 11 residues. Trimming shortened V by 4 bases and J by 3 bases, and 7 bases separated the two germline ends. The V gene's germline CDR1 is SQVTM and CDR2 ANQGSEA. The CDR3 DNA reads as TGCAGCGTTGGACACAACTACGAGCAGTACTTC. Amino acid sequence: CSVGHNYEQYF.

The genes are TRBV4-1 and TRBJ2-2; weak D call: TRBD1 (6 bases). The V end was cut by 3 bases, the J end by 9 bases, with 14 bases between. This CDR3 is built from 14 residues. Germline V gives CDR1 MGHRA, CDR2 YSYEKL. CDR3 nucleotide sequence: TGCGCCAGCAGCCAGGGAACAGGGAGCCGGGAGCTGTTTTTT. Amino acid sequence: CASSQGTGSRELFF.

This rearrangement joins TRBV4-2 to TRBJ1-2, with D possibly matching TRBD1 (5 bases). The V end was cut by 4 bases, the J end by 2 bases, with 14 bases between. There are 15 residues in the CDR3. Germline V gene data show CDR1 as LGHNA and CDR2 as YNFKEQ. CDR3 region: CASSRAGTDNYGYTF. The DNA for the CDR3 is TGTGCCAGCAGCCGAGCCGGGACCGACAACTATGGCTACACCTTC.

The J gene is TRBJ2-1, the V gene TRBV7-9; 10 positions agree with TRBD2. The CDR3 runs to 15 residues. Trimming at V came to 4 bases and at J to 7 bases, leaving 7 bases not matched to a gene. Germline V gives CDR1 SEHNR, CDR2 FQNEAQ (reference sequence). CDR3 coding DNA: TGTGCCAGCAGCTCGCTAGCGGGAGAGTGGAATGAGCAGTTCTTC. Amino acid sequence: CASSSLAGEWNEQFF.

This clone turned up a few times. The chain carries TRBV5-1 and TRBJ2-2; D perhaps matches TRBD2 (5 bases). The CDR3 consists of 16 residues. Germline lookup yields CDR1 SGHRS and CDR2 YFSETQ. Trimming took 4 bases from V and 0 from J, leaving 13 bases between them. The CDR3 DNA reads TGCGCCAGCAGCATACACGGGGAGCCGAACACCGGGGAGCTGTTTTTT. Amino acids: CASSIHGEPNTGELFF.

The chain recombines TRBV5-1 with TRBJ1-1, with unresolved D. CDR1 SGHRS and CDR2 YFSETQ come from the germline V gene. The CDR3 is made up of 14 amino acids. The V gene lost 1 base and the J gene lost 1 base, with 8 bases spanning the gap. The CDR3 region is CASSLTAGNTEAFF. The CDR3 DNA is TGCGCCAGCAGCTTGACGGCAGGGAACACTGAAGCTTTCTTT.

The chain combines TRBV25-1 with TRBJ1-2; 10 nucleotides match TRBD1. Germline CDR1 MGHDK, CDR2 SYGVNS. The V and J ends lost 2 bases and 6 bases, in that order; junction bases with no gene match: 6. The CDR3 extends over 15 amino acids. The CDR3 DNA reads as TGTGCCAGCAGTGAAGTGGGACAGGGGCCGAATGGCTACACCTTC. Protein: CASSEVGQGPNGYTF.

This rearrangement joins TRBV30 to TRBJ1-1; possibly TRBD1 for D (6 bases). This CDR3 is built from 13 residues. V was shortened by 2 bases and J by 1 base, with 8 bases between the two germline ends. Germline V CDR1 and CDR2: GTSNPN, SVGIG (reference sequence). This CDR3 is CAWSTGPNTEAFF. For the CDR3, the DNA is TGTGCCTGGAGTACAGGGCCGAACACTGAAGCTTTCTTT.

The V gene is TRBV30, the J gene TRBJ1-6; D unresolved. Germline CDR1 reads GTSNPN; CDR2 reads SVGIG (reference sequence). There are 13 residues in the CDR3. The V gene lost 0 bases and the J gene lost 5 bases, with 5 bases spanning the gap. The CDR3 nucleotides are TGTGCCTGGAGTGTTGACAATAATTCACCCCTCCACTTT. Translation gives CAWSVDNNSPLHF.

The chain employs TRBV6-6 and TRBJ2-5; D uncertain. Germline V CDR1 and CDR2: MNHNY, SVGAGI (reference sequence). V was trimmed by 0 bases and J by 5 bases, leaving 10 bases between them. The CDR3 extends over 14 amino acids. In DNA, the CDR3 is TGTGCCAGCAGTTACTCGCCTGGGATTGAGACCCAGTACTTC. Translation gives CASSYSPGIETQYF.

The V and J genes are TRBV5-4 and TRBJ2-3; D not certain. The CDR3 totals 14 residues. Germline CDR1 and CDR2: SGHNT and YYREEE (reference sequence). The V end was cut by 4 bases, the J end by 6 bases, with 15 bases between. The CDR3 spells CASSQRTKQDTQYF. The CDR3 DNA sequence: TGTGCCAGCAGCCAGAGGACGAAGCAGGATACGCAGTATTTT.

The chain recombines TRBV6-1 with TRBJ2-7; 9 bases are a match to TRBD2. Germline trimming cut 7 bases from V and 5 bases from J; bases unmatched to any gene: 12. CDR1 MNHNS and CDR2 SASEGT come from the germline V gene. This CDR3 contains 15 residues. This chain's CDR3 is CASMLWAGGRDEQYF. The CDR3 DNA sequence: TGTGCCAGCATGCTGTGGGCGGGAGGGAGGGACGAGCAGTACTTC.

CDR3 region: CASGVGGSSYNEQFF. Here the CDR3 DNA reads TGTGCCAGCGGGGTGGGCGGGAGCTCCTACAATGAGCAGTTCTTC. The chain combines TRBV6-4 with TRBJ2-1; 7 positions agree with TRBD2. The germline V gene has CDR1 MRHNA and CDR2 SNTAGT. Losses at the gene ends were 8 bases for V and 0 bases for J; bases not matched to a gene: 7. The CDR3 totals 15 residues.

With regard to this clone: At one boundary the junction diverges from the germline segment, which might be a read error. Other DNA sequences within the sample encode an identical CDR3. The V and J genes are TRBV7-8 and TRBJ1-5; the D is unclear. This CDR3 is built from 12 residues. The germline V gene encodes CDR1 SGHVS and CDR2 FQNEAQ. The CDR3 here is CASSPSIQPQHF. The CDR3 DNA sequence: TGCGCCAGCAGCCCATCCATCCAGCCCCAGCATTTT.

This chain uses TRBV28 with TRBJ2-1; 12 bases align to TRBD1. The V segment lost 4 bases and the J segment 8 bases; nucleotides outside the gene matches: 6. From germline, CDR1 is MDHEN and CDR2 SYDVKM. The CDR3 has 15 residues. The CDR3: CASSSAGTGGDEQFF. CDR3 nucleotide sequence: TGTGCCAGCAGTTCCGCCGGGACAGGGGGCGATGAGCAGTTCTTC.

In its sample, this clone was seen once. The gene calls are TRBV28 and TRBJ2-7, with D maybe TRBD1 (7 bases). Germline assignment: CDR1 MDHEN and CDR2 SYDVKM. The ends were cut back, 1 base at V and 4 bases at J, with 11 bases in the middle. This CDR3 region has 14 residues. For the CDR3, the DNA is TGTGCCAGCAGTTTATCCCAGGGGGGTTACGAGCAGTACTTC. The encoded protein is CASSLSQGGYEQYF.

V gene TRBV18 combines with J gene TRBJ2-5; D is unclear. There are 13 residues in the CDR3. Trimming stripped 6 bases from V and 3 bases from J, with 11 bases between. Germline V CDR1 and CDR2: KGHSH, LQKENI. This chain's CDR3 is CASSPASKETQYF. The CDR3 nucleotides read TGTGCCAGCTCCCCCGCCTCCAAAGAGACCCAGTACTTC.

V and J are TRBV27 and TRBJ1-1; D remains unclear. V gave up 6 bases and J gave up 7 bases, with 12 bases separating them. This CDR3 comprises 12 residues. Germline CDR1 is MNHEY and CDR2 is SMNVEV (reference sequence). The CDR3: CASSPTVGEAFF. In DNA, the CDR3 is TGTGCCAGCAGCCCGACGGTTGGTGAAGCTTTCTTT.